Following are 28 T cell receptor beta chains from one sample sequenced in a study of OX40 agonist ivuxolimab in advanced cancers. Some clones are missing from TCRdb's copy, which holds only in-frame ones; the method was immunoSEQ multiplex PCR. The data show 60,000 to 80,000 clones, 80% to 90% seen once. The source material was CD4+ or CD8+ T cells sorted from blood, sampled in a trial of the OX40 agonist ivuxolimab. Source of these receptors: an adult with an advanced solid tumor such as melanoma, head and neck, liver or kidney cancer.

This clone was found once. CDR3 in DNA: TGTGCCAGCAAGTCCGGACAGACCACAGATACGCAGTATTTT. This encodes CASKSGQTTDTQYF. The chain links TRBV2 to TRBJ2-3; D is possibly TRBD1 (6 bases). Trimming removed 7 bases at V and 2 bases at J, with 13 bases between. Per the germline V gene, CDR1 is SNHLY and CDR2 is FYNNEI. CDR3 length: 14 residues.

The chain combines TRBV7-3 with TRBJ2-2, with D tentatively TRBD1 (6 bases). Germline V gene sequence: CDR1 SGHTA, CDR2 FQGTGA. Trimming stripped 4 bases from V and 6 bases from J, with 18 bases between. This CDR3 has 16 amino acids. Written as DNA, the CDR3 is TGTGCCAGCAGCTCACCACAGGGCCCAAGGGCCGGGGAGCTGTTTTTT. It translates to CASSSPQGPRAGELFF.

The chain has TRBV7-2 and TRBJ2-5; D not certain. This CDR3 comprises 13 residues. CDR1 and CDR2 (germline): SGHTA, FQGNSA. V lost 0 bases, J lost 5 bases, and 7 bases lay in between. The chain's CDR3 is CASSLAGMETQYF. CDR3 coding DNA: TGTGCCAGCAGCTTAGCAGGGATGGAGACCCAGTACTTC.

V usage is TRBV2 and J usage is TRBJ2-2; no firm D call. The CDR3 loop spans 14 amino acids. The ends were cut back, 5 bases at V and 1 base at J, with 8 bases in the middle. The germline V gene has CDR1 SNHLY and CDR2 FYNNEI. In DNA, the CDR3 is TGTGCCAGCAGTCGGGCCCTGAACACCGGGGAGCTGTTTTTT. Encoded protein: CASSRALNTGELFF.

The J gene is TRBJ1-2, the V gene TRBV4-3; no clear D. From germline, CDR1 is LGHNA and CDR2 YSLEER. The V gene lost 0 bases and the J gene lost 7 bases, with 9 bases spanning the gap. The CDR3 contains 13 residues. CDR3 residues: CASSQDYSFGYTF. The DNA of the CDR3 is TGCGCCAGCAGCCAAGATTACTCGTTTGGCTACACCTTC.

This sequence joins TRBV19 and TRBJ2-2; unclear D gene. The CDR3 contains 15 residues. Per the germline V gene, CDR1 is LNHDA and CDR2 is SQIVND (reference sequence). Deletions cut 2 bases from V and 1 base from J, with 8 bases between. The CDR3 loop reads CASSIPLLNTGELFF. CDR3 nucleotides: TGTGCCAGTAGTATACCCCTATTGAACACCGGGGAGCTGTTTTTT.

V usage is TRBV5-1 and J usage is TRBJ1-3; D remains unclear. The CDR3 is 13 amino acids. V was clipped by 3 bases and J by 0 bases, with 4 bases between them. The germline CDR1 and CDR2 sequences are SGHRS and YFSETQ. In DNA, the CDR3 is TGCGCCAGCAGCTCGGGCTCTGGAAACACCATATATTTT. Translation gives CASSSGSGNTIYF.

This chain connects TRBV5-1 to TRBJ2-7; D is possibly TRBD2 (6 bases). The CDR3 consists of 15 residues. Trimming left V 4 bases short and J 4 bases short, with 18 bases between. From germline, CDR1 is SGHRS and CDR2 YFSETQ. Here the CDR3 reads CASSVSPGTSYEQYF. The CDR3 DNA follows: TGCGCCAGCAGCGTCAGCCCCGGGACTTCTTACGAGCAGTACTTC.

V is TRBV5-4 and J is TRBJ2-5; 7 nucleotides align to TRBD1. The J call may be in error: the DNA end matches TRBJ2-7 better. Germline assignment: CDR1 SGHNT and CDR2 YYREEE (reference sequence). There are 12 residues in the CDR3. The chain's CDR3 is CASSLYRGEQYF. CDR3 in DNA: TGTGCCAGCAGCTTGTACAGGGGCGAGCAGTACTTC.

V usage is TRBV30 and J usage is TRBJ1-1, with D tentatively TRBD1 (6 bases). Between the trimmed V and J ends, which lost 8 bases and 1 base, there was a span of 14 bases. CDR3 length: 13 amino acids. Germline lookup yields CDR1 GTSNPN and CDR2 SVGIG (reference sequence). This chain's CDR3 is CAGNRERNTEAFF. The DNA of the CDR3 is TGTGCCGGGAACAGGGAAAGGAACACTGAAGCTTTCTTT.

This clone was counted a few times. The chain links TRBV7-3 to TRBJ1-6; no clear D. The V and J ends lost 6 bases and 13 bases respectively, with 13 bases between them. Per germline, CDR1 SGHTA and CDR2 FQGTGA. The CDR3 loop spans 12 amino acids. The DNA of the CDR3 is TGTGCCAGCAGAAATAATGTGGGGCCCCTCCACTTT. Translated, it gives CASRNNVGPLHF. The full variable domain, with the rest looked up from reference TRBV7-3 and TRBJ1-6, is GAGVSQTPSNKVTEKGKYVELRCDPISGHTALYWYRQSLGQGPEFLIYFQGTGAADDSGLPNDRFFAVRPEGSVSTLKIQRTERGDSAVYLCASRNNVGPLHFGNGTRLTVT.

The chain uses TRBV6-6 and TRBJ1-1, with D possibly matching TRBD1 (6 bases). Trimming took off 2 bases at V and 5 bases at J, with 18 bases between the two ends. The CDR3 totals 16 residues. From germline, CDR1 is MNHNY and CDR2 SVGAGI (reference sequence). DNA of the CDR3: TGTGCCAGCAGTTACGTTCCGGCAGGGGTCGGGACTGAAGCTTTCTTT. It encodes CASSYVPAGVGTEAFF.

The chain's CDR3 is CATSRERAGLGEQYF. Written as DNA, the CDR3 is TGTGCCACCAGCAGAGAACGGGCAGGCCTGGGCGAGCAGTACTTC. The chain joins TRBV15 to TRBJ2-7; D uncertain. Trimming shortened V by 0 bases and J by 6 bases, and 15 bases separated the two germline ends. This CDR3 is built from 15 residues. The V gene's germline CDR1 is LNHNV and CDR2 YYDKDF (reference sequence).

The CDR3 spells CASSPTSGGAVSTDTQYF. In DNA, the CDR3 is TGTGCCAGCAGCCCGACTAGCGGGGGGGCAGTGAGCACAGATACGCAGTATTTT. The rearrangement links TRBV7-2 to TRBJ2-3; the match to TRBD2 covers 14 bases. Per germline, CDR1 SGHTA and CDR2 FQGNSA. The V and J ends lost 5 bases and 0 bases, in that order; junction bases with no gene match: 7. This CDR3 is 18 amino acids long.

V and J are TRBV9 and TRBJ1-2, with TRBD1 matching 11 bases. The CDR3 contains 15 residues. With 6 bases clipped from V and 6 bases from J, the junction kept 10 bases outside the gene matches. From germline, CDR1 is SGDLS and CDR2 YYNGEE. CDR3 DNA: TGTGCCAGCACCGAGGAGGGACAGGGGGTAAATGGCTACACCTTC. Its protein product is CASTEEGQGVNGYTF.

This chain links TRBV19 with TRBJ1-1, with a tentative D call TRBD1 (5 bases). V was shortened by 6 bases and J by 4 bases, with 15 bases between the two germline ends. This CDR3 contains 14 residues. Germline-derived CDR1 and CDR2 are LNHDA and SQIVND (reference sequence). DNA for the CDR3: TGTGCCAGTAGATGGGGGAATGCGGGCACTGAAGCTTTCTTT. Translation gives CASRWGNAGTEAFF.

The chain's CDR3 is CASTTTHEQYF. The DNA for the CDR3 is TGTGCCAGCACGACTACGCACGAGCAGTACTTC. The rearrangement joins TRBV28 to TRBJ2-7; a weak D match, TRBD2 (5 bases). The germline V and J ends were trimmed by 7 bases and 5 bases, with 9 bases remaining between them. There are 11 residues in the CDR3. Germline-derived CDR1 and CDR2 are MDHEN and SYDVKM.

This clone appeared a few times. J is TRBJ1-5 and V is TRBV28, with unresolved D. V shed 3 bases and J shed 4 bases, with 10 bases lying between them. The CDR3 covers 14 residues. Looked up from germline, CDR1 is MDHEN and CDR2 is SYDVKM. CDR3 sequence (DNA): TGTGCCAGCAGTTTTGGGCTGCAAAATCAGCCCCAGCATTTT. Translation: CASSFGLQNQPQHF.

The gene calls are TRBV7-8 and TRBJ1-4, with D perhaps matching TRBD1 (5 bases). The CDR3 sequence is 15 residues long. Germline CDR1 and CDR2: SGHVS and FQNEAQ. V was cut by 7 bases and J by 2 bases, with 14 bases left in between. DNA of the CDR3: TGTGCCAGCACCCTCAGGGAGGGGACTAATGAAAAACTGTTTTTT. Protein: CASTLREGTNEKLFF.

The rearrangement uses TRBV7-8 and TRBJ1-3; 8 bases align to TRBD1. Germline lookup yields CDR1 SGHVS and CDR2 FQNEAQ. Trimming at V came to 5 bases and at J to 4 bases, leaving 4 bases not matched to a gene. CDR3 length equals 14 residues. This chain's CDR3 is CASSPTGAGNTIYF. The CDR3 DNA is TGTGCCAGCAGCCCGACAGGGGCGGGAAACACCATATATTTT. Using reference TRBV7-8 and TRBJ1-3 for the parts outside the CDR3, the full variable domain is GAGVSQSPRYKVAKRGQDVALRCDPISGHVSLFWYQQALGQGPEFLTYFQNEAQLDKSGLPSDRFFAERPEGSVSTLKIQRTQQEDSAVYLCASSPTGAGNTIYFGEGSWLTVV.

The chain couples TRBV29-1 to TRBJ2-2, with 8 bases aligning to TRBD1. The V gene's germline CDR1 is SQVTM and CDR2 ANQGSEA. The CDR3 contains 11 residues. The CDR3 DNA reads TGCGCAGGGGGCTGGACCGGGGAGCTGTTTTTT. Encoded protein: CAGGWTGELFF.

The chain carries TRBV2 and TRBJ2-5; D gene ambiguous. The CDR3 contains 12 residues. From germline, CDR1 is SNHLY and CDR2 FYNNEI. V shed 10 bases and J shed 7 bases, with 16 bases lying between them. CDR3 in amino acids: CAIDSAQRTQYF. CDR3 sequence (DNA): TGTGCCATAGACTCCGCCCAGCGGACCCAGTACTTC.

The genes are TRBV11-1 and TRBJ2-7; either TRBD1 or TRBD2 may supply D (6 bases each). The length of the CDR3 is 14 residues. V lost 5 bases and J 3 bases, leaving 14 bases between the germline ends. The germline gives CDR1 SGHAT, CDR2 FQDESV (reference sequence). CDR3 DNA sequence: TGTGCCAGCAGCCCAATGGGGGGCGGCTACGAGCAGTACTTC. Translating gives CASSPMGGGYEQYF.

The J gene is TRBJ1-2, the V gene TRBV7-3, with a weak D call TRBD1 (5 bases). CDR1 and CDR2 (germline): SGHTA, FQGTGA. Trimming shortened V by 5 bases and J by 2 bases, and 12 bases separated the two germline ends. The CDR3 extends over 14 amino acids. CDR3 protein: CASSQGAVNYGYTF. In DNA, the CDR3 is TGTGCCAGCAGCCAAGGGGCGGTCAACTATGGCTACACCTTC.

The chain combines TRBV18 with TRBJ1-2, with D perhaps TRBD1 (6 bases). V lost 0 bases and J lost 7, with 15 bases in between. Germline assignment: CDR1 KGHSH and CDR2 LQKENI. CDR3 size: 15 residues. The CDR3 sequence is CASSPPSARGGGYTF. In nucleotides, the CDR3 is TGTGCCAGCTCACCACCGAGCGCCCGAGGGGGTGGCTACACCTTC.

CDR3 protein: CASSPTRSNYGYTF. The DNA for the CDR3 is TGTGCCAGCAGTCCCACCCGCAGTAACTATGGCTACACCTTC. V is TRBV28 and J is TRBJ1-2, with no clear D. V gave up 5 bases and J gave up 1 base, with 11 bases separating them. Per germline, CDR1 MDHEN and CDR2 SYDVKM. The CDR3 extends over 14 amino acids.

The CDR3 sequence is CATSDPEGGNTIYF. CDR3 nucleotides: TGTGCCACCTCGGACCCAGAGGGTGGAAACACCATATATTTT. This sequence joins TRBV19 and TRBJ1-3; no reliable D call. The CDR3 totals 14 residues. V was cut by 10 bases and J by 3 bases, with 16 bases left in between. The germline CDR1 and CDR2 sequences are LNHDA and SQIVND (reference sequence).

CDR3 region: CASSLVDGYGYTF. CDR3 nucleotide sequence: TGTGCCAGCAGCTTGGTGGATGGATACGGCTACACCTTC. The genes are TRBV5-4 and TRBJ1-2; D is undetermined. This CDR3 region has 13 residues. The germline gives CDR1 SGHNT, CDR2 YYREEE (reference sequence). Trimming removed 0 bases at V and 8 bases at J, with 11 bases between.